This entry lists 29 T cell receptor beta chains sequenced from one sample in a study of metastatic and nonmetastatic thyroid tumors. Using MiXCR, TCRdb reanalyzed the PCR reads. The profile covers over 65,000 clones, with approximately 12% appearing a single time and 7% to 10% taken by the ten largest. None of the patients had undergone any treatment ahead of thyroid surgery. Sequencing used tumor tissue. Receptors were obtained from a female donor with papillary thyroid cancer or a benign thyroid nodule (not recorded which). Some clones in this sample may be carry-over from other donors' samples.

This clone was picked up many times. The rearrangement links TRBV7-9 to TRBJ1-2; possibly TRBD1 for D (6 bases). Per the germline V gene, CDR1 is SEHNR and CDR2 is FQNEAQ (reference sequence). V dropped 3 bases and J dropped 8 bases, with 10 bases sitting between them. This CDR3 is built from 12 residues. CDR3 bases: TGTGCCAGCAGCTTCAACAGGGACGGCTACACCTTC. Its protein is CASSFNRDGYTF.

This clone was recorded at least ten times. This chain uses TRBV28 with TRBJ2-3, with TRBD2 matching over 11 bases. Germline V gene sequence: CDR1 MDHEN, CDR2 SYDVKM. The CDR3 length is 17 residues. The V segment lost 6 bases and the J segment 4 bases; nucleotides outside the gene matches: 12. CDR3 sequence reads: CASSFMGLAEGADTQYF. The CDR3 bases are TGTGCCAGCAGCTTTATGGGACTAGCGGAGGGGGCAGATACGCAGTATTTT.

This clone was detected many times. The chain links TRBV20-1 to TRBJ2-5, with a possible D match to TRBD1 (5 bases). Trimming pared 6 bases from V and 7 bases from J, leaving 18 bases between. Germline V CDR1 and CDR2: DFQATT, SNEGSKA (reference sequence). The CDR3 sequence is 13 residues long. This CDR3 reads CSAKEQVQGTQYF. The CDR3 DNA reads as TGCAGTGCCAAAGAACAGGTCCAGGGGACCCAGTACTTC.

This clone occurred many times. The chain carries TRBV5-1 and TRBJ2-6, with a possible D match to TRBD2 (5 bases). CDR1 is SGHRS, CDR2 YFSETQ, per germline. Trimming shortened V by 1 base and J by 4 bases, and 12 bases separated the two germline ends. CDR3 length equals 16 residues. The chain's CDR3 is CASSLTSFTGANVLTF. CDR3 coding DNA: TGCGCCAGCAGCTTGACTAGTTTTACCGGGGCCAACGTCCTGACTTTC.

This clone was observed a handful of times. A much bigger clone sits one base away, suggesting this may be a read error. This sample also contains other DNA sequences that code for the same CDR3. V usage is TRBV13 and J usage is TRBJ2-7; a possible D gene is TRBD1 (5 bases). Trimming stripped 5 bases from V and 2 bases from J, with 16 bases between. Germline assignment: CDR1 PRHDT and CDR2 FYEKMQ (reference sequence). The CDR3 covers 15 residues. The CDR3, as DNA: TGTGCCAGCAGCCAAGCCTGGACACCTGCCTACGAGCAGTACTTC. This encodes CASSQAWTPAYEQYF.

Many counts were recorded for this clone. V gene TRBV30 combines with J gene TRBJ1-1, with a possible D match to TRBD1 (6 bases). The CDR3 is 12 amino acids. Germline V gene lookup returns CDR1 GTSNPN and CDR2 SVGIG (reference sequence). Trimming took off 7 bases at V and 1 base at J, with 10 bases between the two ends. The chain's CDR3 is CAYGGQNTEAFF. The CDR3 DNA reads TGTGCCTATGGGGGACAGAACACTGAAGCTTTCTTT. Full variable domain (missing parts from reference TRBV30 and TRBJ1-1): SQTIHQWPATLVQPVGSPLSLECTVEGTSNPNLYWYRQAAGRGLQLLFYSVGIGQISSEVPQNLSASRPQDRQFILSSKKLLLSDSGFYLCAYGGQNTEAFFGQGTRLTVV.

Of note for this clone: This may arise from a read error, as a much more abundant clone is one base away. This rearrangement joins TRBV6-1 to TRBJ2-6; D tentatively fits TRBD1 or TRBD2 (5 bases each). The germline CDR1 and CDR2 sequences are MNHNS and SASEGT. The V end lost 7 bases, the J end lost 1 base, and 11 bases lay between the germline ends. The CDR3 sequence is 15 residues long. CDR3 protein: CASTQGESGANVLTF. The CDR3 region has the DNA TGTGCCAGCACTCAGGGAGAATCTGGGGCCAACGTCCTGACTTTC.

This clone was seen at least ten times. V usage is TRBV6-5 and J usage is TRBJ2-5, with D unresolved. The V end lost 0 bases, the J end lost 4 bases, and 6 bases lay between the germline ends. The CDR3 consists of 13 residues. Germline V gene data show CDR1 as MNHEY and CDR2 as SVGAGI. Here the CDR3 DNA reads TGTGCCAGCAGTTACTCGACGGGAGAGACCCAGTACTTC. Translated, it gives CASSYSTGETQYF.

This clone was detected a few times. The chain recombines TRBV5-4 with TRBJ2-2; the match to TRBD2 covers 8 bases. The CDR3 length is 17 residues. The germline CDR1 and CDR2 sequences are SGHNT and YYREEE (reference sequence). Unmatched junction bases numbered 8, after V lost 0 bases and J lost 4 bases. CDR3 sequence (DNA): TGTGCCAGCAGCTTGGAGGTTTTAGCGGGAATCACCGGGGAGCTGTTTTTT. It translates to CASSLEVLAGITGELFF.

Comment on this clone: A much larger clone lies a single base off, so this may be a read error. The chain recombines TRBV6-6 with TRBJ1-2; D is uncertain. Germline loops: CDR1 MNHNY, CDR2 SVGAGI (reference sequence). The CDR3 contains 13 residues. The V gene lost 2 bases and the J gene lost 1 base, with 5 bases spanning the gap. CDR3 in DNA: TGTGCCAGCAGTTACGAACATAACTATGGCTACACCTTC. Amino acids: CASSYEHNYGYTF.

This clone has just a few counts. A much larger clone lies a single base off, so this may be a read error. This rearrangement joins TRBV24-1 to TRBJ2-1, with D perhaps TRBD1 (7 bases). The germline CDR1 and CDR2 sequences are KGHDR and SFDVKD. The CDR3 consists of 14 residues. Trimming removed 7 bases from V and 7 bases from J, with 16 bases in between. The CDR3, as DNA: TGTGCCACCAGCAGGGGGAGGTTTGTAAATGAGCAGTTCTTC. Protein product: CATSRGRFVNEQFF.

Ten or more counts support this clone. The gene calls are TRBV6-6 and TRBJ1-2; D uncertain. The CDR3 runs 16 residues. CDR1 is MNHNY and CDR2 is SVGAGI in the germline V gene (reference sequence). V gave up 2 bases and J gave up 0 bases, with 13 bases separating them. The CDR3 here is CASSYAKRGANYGYTF. Here the CDR3 DNA reads TGTGCCAGCAGTTACGCAAAGCGAGGAGCTAACTATGGCTACACCTTC.

Details on this clone: A single base separates this from a much larger clone, so it may be a read error. The V and J genes are TRBV6-1 and TRBJ2-3; 7 positions agree with TRBD1. There are 15 residues in the CDR3. The germline gives CDR1 MNHNS, CDR2 SASEGT. V was clipped by 6 bases and J by 7 bases; unmatched bases: 13. This chain's CDR3 is CASSPTGAHTYTQYF. The DNA for the CDR3 is TGTGCCAGCAGCCCCACAGGGGCCCACACGTATACGCAGTATTTT.

At least ten counts were recorded for this clone. This sequence joins TRBV7-9 and TRBJ2-7, with D tentatively TRBD1 (6 bases). Per germline, CDR1 SEHNR and CDR2 FQNEAQ (reference sequence). The V end was cut by 1 base, the J end by 3 bases, with 10 bases between. This CDR3 is 14 amino acids long. CDR3 nucleotide sequence: TGTGCCAGCAGCTTAGGGACAGCCGACTACGAGCAGTACTTC. It yields the protein CASSLGTADYEQYF.

On this clone: Since a much larger clone is just one base distant, this may be a read error. This sequence joins TRBV2 and TRBJ2-3; TRBD1 might be the D (6 bases). The CDR3 consists of 14 residues. CDR1 is SNHLY and CDR2 is FYNNEI in the germline V gene. CDR3 residues: CVSKDSDSTDTQYF. In DNA form, the CDR3 reads TGTGTCAGCAAGGACAGCGACTCCACAGATACGCAGTATTTT. Using reference TRBV2 and TRBJ2-3 for the parts outside the CDR3, the full variable domain is EPEVTQTPSHQVTQMGQEVILRCVPISNHLYFYWYRQILGQKVEFLVSFYNNEISEKSEIFDDQFSVERPDGSNFTLKIRSTKLEDSAMYFCVSKDSDSTDTQYFGPGTRLTVL.

The V gene is TRBV29-1, the J gene TRBJ1-1; no clear D gene. The CDR3 contains 12 residues. V lost 3 bases to trimming and J lost 2 bases, with 7 bases between them. Germline CDR1 reads SQVTM; CDR2 reads ANQGSEA. The DNA of the CDR3 is TGCAGCGTTGATAGGGTAAACACTGAAGCTTTCTTT. Protein: CSVDRVNTEAFF.

In its sample, this clone was seen many times. This chain connects TRBV24-1 to TRBJ2-2; D call uncertain. Germline V gene sequence: CDR1 KGHDR, CDR2 SFDVKD. There are 15 residues in the CDR3. V lost 3 bases and J lost 1, with 8 bases in between. The CDR3 coding sequence is TGTGCCACCAGTGATGCATCGGGGAACACCGGGGAGCTGTTTTTT. Encoded protein: CATSDASGNTGELFF.

This rearrangement joins TRBV20-1 to TRBJ2-2, with D maybe TRBD2 (5 bases). The CDR3 runs to 16 residues. Per the germline V gene, CDR1 is DFQATT and CDR2 is SNEGSKA (reference sequence). Trimming stripped 1 base from V and 0 bases from J, with 12 bases between. The CDR3 DNA follows: TGCAGTGCTAGAGGGAGGCAAACTACGAACACCGGGGAGCTGTTTTTT. It specifies CSARGRQTTNTGELFF.

This clone was seen many times. CDR3 amino acids: CASSRSISYNEQFF. The CDR3 region has the DNA TGTGCCAGCAGCCGTTCGATCTCCTACAATGAGCAGTTCTTC. The V and J genes are TRBV14 and TRBJ2-1; the D is unclear. CDR3 length: 14 amino acids. The germline V gene encodes CDR1 SGHDN and CDR2 FVKESK. Trimming stripped 4 bases from V and 0 bases from J, with 7 bases between. The full variable domain, completed using reference TRBV14 and TRBJ2-1, is EAGVTQFPSHSVIEKGQTVTLRCDPISGHDNLYWYRRVMGKEIKFLLHFVKESKQDESGMPNNRFLAERTGGTYSTLKVQPAELEDSGVYFCASSRSISYNEQFFGPGTRLTVL.

About this clone itself: This clone may be a read error of a much larger clone one base away. The chain links TRBV6-1 to TRBJ2-5; 9 bases map to TRBD1. In germline, CDR1 is MNHNS, CDR2 SASEGT. V trimming: 6 bases; J trimming: 8 bases; junction bases outside the gene matches: 13. The CDR3 covers 15 residues. CDR3 DNA: TGTGCCAGCAGAGATGGACAGGGGCTTAGAGATACCCAGTACTTC. Its protein product is CASRDGQGLRDTQYF.

This clone was observed at least ten times. The chain recombines TRBV24-1 with TRBJ2-2, with D tentatively TRBD1 or TRBD2 (5 bases each). The germline V gene has CDR1 KGHDR and CDR2 SFDVKD. This CDR3 spans 14 amino acids. Trimming left V 1 base short and J 7 bases short, with 9 bases between. The CDR3 sequence is CATSDFRESGELFF. Here the CDR3 DNA reads TGTGCCACCAGTGATTTCAGGGAGAGCGGGGAGCTGTTTTTT.

This clone was counted only a few times. Given a much more abundant clone one base away, this may be a read error. The chain couples TRBV5-8 to TRBJ1-6, with D unclear. CDR3 size: 16 residues. CDR1 is SGHTS and CDR2 is YDEGEE in the germline V gene. V was pared by 2 bases and J by 0 bases, with 9 bases between. CDR3: CASSFSGLSYNSPLHF. The CDR3 DNA reads TGTGCCAGCAGCTTTTCCGGGCTCTCCTATAATTCACCCCTCCACTTT.

This clone appeared a few times. A junction boundary mismatches the germline segment, possibly from a read error. The rearrangement uses TRBV6-1 and TRBJ2-3; D is undetermined. The germline gives CDR1 MNHNS, CDR2 SASEGT. The CDR3 runs to 13 residues. This chain's CDR3 is CVSSCRLTDTQYF. In DNA, the CDR3 is TGTGTCAGCTCGTGTCGGCTCACAGATACGCAGTATTTT.

For this clone: This may come from a read error, since a much larger clone is one base off. The rearrangement uses TRBV29-1 and TRBJ1-2; 7 nucleotides line up with TRBD1. From germline, CDR1 is SQVTM and CDR2 ANQGSEA. V was pared by 1 base and J by 4 bases, with 3 bases of the junction left unmatched. CDR3 length equals 13 residues. CDR3 coding DNA: TGCAGCGTTGAAGGGCAGGGGGTCTATGGCTACACCTTC. Translating gives CSVEGQGVYGYTF. Together with reference TRBV29-1 and TRBJ1-2, the CDR3 gives the full variable domain: SAVISQKPSRDICQRGTSLTIQCQVDSQVTMMFWYRQQPGQSLTLIATANQGSEATYESGFVIDKFPISRPNLTFSTLTVSNMSPEDSSIYLCSVEGQGVYGYTFGSGTRLTVV.

This clone was recorded many times. The chain employs TRBV20-1 and TRBJ2-1, with 8 bases that match TRBD2. The length of the CDR3 is 14 residues. CDR1 is DFQATT and CDR2 is SNEGSKA in the germline V gene (reference sequence). J was trimmed by 3 bases and V by 6 bases; bases with no gene match: 7. This CDR3 reads CSATLAGRYNEQFF. Written as DNA, the CDR3 is TGCAGTGCAACCTTAGCGGGGCGCTACAATGAGCAGTTCTTC.

A note on this clone: This clone may be a read error of a much larger clone one base away. CDR3 sequence reads: CASSPRLENTWELFF. CDR3 in DNA: TGTGCCAGCTCACCAAGGTTGGAAAACACCTGGGAGCTGTTTTTT. The chain combines TRBV18 with TRBJ2-2; D remains unclear. Germline V gene data show CDR1 as KGHSH and CDR2 as LQKENI. The CDR3 has 15 residues.

This clone was detected a few times. This chain links TRBV14 with TRBJ1-1; D is uncertain. V was cut by 4 bases and J by 5 bases, with 11 bases left in between. Germline V gene lookup returns CDR1 SGHDN and CDR2 FVKESK. CDR3 length: 13 residues. CDR3 in DNA: TGTGCCAGCAGCCTCCCTGGAGGTACTGAAGCTTTCTTT. Translation gives CASSLPGGTEAFF.

This clone has at least ten counts. This sequence joins TRBV29-1 and TRBJ2-5; 11 nucleotides match TRBD1. V lost 4 bases to trimming and J lost 5 bases; unmatched junction nucleotides: 9. The germline gives CDR1 SQVTM, CDR2 ANQGSEA. This CDR3 is built from 15 residues. CDR3 nucleotide sequence: TGCAGCGTTGGTATCGGGACAGGGGGTTCGGAGACCCAGTACTTC. This encodes CSVGIGTGGSETQYF.

The chain is built from TRBV30 and TRBJ2-1; 8 positions agree with TRBD2. The V and J ends lost 7 bases and 4 bases, in that order; junction bases with no gene match: 12. Germline V gene sequence: CDR1 GTSNPN, CDR2 SVGIG (reference sequence). The CDR3 sequence is 15 residues long. The CDR3 spells CASYFPGGRYNEQFF. CDR3 nucleotide sequence: TGTGCCTCATATTTTCCGGGAGGGAGATACAATGAGCAGTTCTTC.